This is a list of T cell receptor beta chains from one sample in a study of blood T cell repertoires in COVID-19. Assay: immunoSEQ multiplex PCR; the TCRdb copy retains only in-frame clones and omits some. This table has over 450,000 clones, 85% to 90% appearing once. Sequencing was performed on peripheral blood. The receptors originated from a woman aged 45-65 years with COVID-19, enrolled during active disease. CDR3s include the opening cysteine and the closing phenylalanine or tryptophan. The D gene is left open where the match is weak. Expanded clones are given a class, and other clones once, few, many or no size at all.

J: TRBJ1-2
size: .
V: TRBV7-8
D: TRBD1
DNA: TGTGCCAGCAGCTTAGCCCCCGACAGGGCGGTTGGCTACACCTTC
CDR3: CASSLAPDRAVGYTF

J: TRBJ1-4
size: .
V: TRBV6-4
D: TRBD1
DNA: TGTGCCAGCGCCGGGGACAGTTCAGCAACTAATGAAAAACTGTTTTTT
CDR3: CASAGDSSATNEKLFF

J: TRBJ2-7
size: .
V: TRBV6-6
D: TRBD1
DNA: TGTGCCACCAAAGAAGACAGGGTCAGCGAGCAGTACTTC
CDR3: CATKEDRVSEQYF

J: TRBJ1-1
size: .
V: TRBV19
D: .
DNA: TGTGCCAGTAGTACCGGTCAGGGAGGGGGTGAAGCTTTCTTT
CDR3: CASSTGQGGGEAFF

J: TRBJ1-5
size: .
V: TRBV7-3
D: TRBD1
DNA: TGTGCCAGCAGCCCCACGGAGGGGGCTCCCGTCTCTTATAGCAATCAGCCCCAGCATTTT
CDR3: CASSPTEGAPVSYSNQPQHF

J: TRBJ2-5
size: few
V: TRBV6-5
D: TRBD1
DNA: TGTGCCAGCAGCTCGGACAGGGCATTAGAGACCCAGTACTTC
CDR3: CASSSDRALETQYF

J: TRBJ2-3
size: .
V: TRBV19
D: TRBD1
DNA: TGTGCCAGCGCAGGGGGTCGCACAGATACGCAGTATTTT
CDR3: CASAGGRTDTQYF

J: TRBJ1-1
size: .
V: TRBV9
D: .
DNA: TGTGCCAGCAGCGCCGAGGCTTCCGGGGCTTTCTTT
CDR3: CASSAEASGAFF

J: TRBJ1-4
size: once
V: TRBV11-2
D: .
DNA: TGTGCCAGCAGCGTGATAGATGAAAAACTGTTTTTT
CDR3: CASSVIDEKLFF

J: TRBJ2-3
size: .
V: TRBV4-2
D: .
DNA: TGTGCCAGCAGTGCTGGGAGAGCGACAGATACGCAGTATTTT
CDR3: CASSAGRATDTQYF

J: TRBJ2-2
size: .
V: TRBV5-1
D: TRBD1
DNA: TGCGCCAGCAGCCCGACAGGGGGCACCGGGGAGCTGTTTTTT
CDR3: CASSPTGGTGELFF

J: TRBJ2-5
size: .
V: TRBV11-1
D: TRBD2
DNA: TGTGCCAGCAGCTCCAGACTAGCGGGGGGCGAAGAGACCCAGTACTTC
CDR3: CASSSRLAGGEETQYF

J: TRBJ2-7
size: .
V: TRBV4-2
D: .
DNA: TGTGCCAGCAGCCAAGATCCCCTGACCGAGACAGTTTACGAGCAGTACTTC
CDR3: CASSQDPLTETVYEQYF

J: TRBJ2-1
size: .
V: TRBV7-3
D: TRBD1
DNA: TGTGCCAGCAGCTTAAGGGCAGGGGGCCAAGATGGGCAGTTCTTC
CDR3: CASSLRAGGQDGQFF

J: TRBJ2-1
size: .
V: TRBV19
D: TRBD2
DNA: TGTGCCAGTAGTCTCCTGGGCGGGGGGGTCTTCAATGAGCAGTTCTTC
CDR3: CASSLLGGGVFNEQFF

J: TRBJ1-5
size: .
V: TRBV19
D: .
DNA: TGTGCCAGTAGTATAGATTCGGGGGTCCCTCAGCCCCAGCATTTT
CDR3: CASSIDSGVPQPQHF

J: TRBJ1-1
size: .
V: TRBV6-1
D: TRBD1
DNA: TGTGCCAGCAGTGAAGATGACAGGGGGCGAACTGAAGCTTTCTTT
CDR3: CASSEDDRGRTEAFF

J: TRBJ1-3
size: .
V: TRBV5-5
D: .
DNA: TGTGCCAGCAGCTCCAGTTTCGGAAACACCATATATTTT
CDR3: CASSSSFGNTIYF

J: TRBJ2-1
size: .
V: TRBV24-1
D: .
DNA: TGTGCCACCAGTGGGGGGCCCGTCTACAATGAGCAGTTCTTC
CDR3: CATSGGPVYNEQFF

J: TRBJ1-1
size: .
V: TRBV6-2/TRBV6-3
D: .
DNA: TGTGCCAGCAGTTCCGGGTCTACGAACACTGAAGCTTTCTTT
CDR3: CASSSGSTNTEAFF

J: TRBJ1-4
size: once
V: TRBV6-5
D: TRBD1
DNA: TGTGCCAGCAGTCGCAAGCCGGGACAGGGCGTAAAACTGTTTTTT
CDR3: CASSRKPGQGVKLFF

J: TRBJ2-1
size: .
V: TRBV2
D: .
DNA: TGTGCCAGCAGTGAAGACAGGGTAGGGGATGAGCAGTTCTTC
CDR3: CASSEDRVGDEQFF

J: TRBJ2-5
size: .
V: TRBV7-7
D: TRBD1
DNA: TGTGCCAGCAGCCCTTGGACAGGGGAAGAGACCCAGTACTTC
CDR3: CASSPWTGEETQYF

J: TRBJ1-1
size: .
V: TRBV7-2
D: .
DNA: TGTGCCAGCAGCTTGAGGGGACCAGGGGTAGCTTTCTTT
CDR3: CASSLRGPGVAFF

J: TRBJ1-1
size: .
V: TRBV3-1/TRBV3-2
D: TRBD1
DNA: TGTGCCAGCAGCCCGGTAACAGGGGGAGACACTGAAGCTTTCTTT
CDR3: CASSPVTGGDTEAFF

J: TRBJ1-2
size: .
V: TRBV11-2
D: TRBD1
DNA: TGTGCCAGCAGCAAGACAGGGTTTTATGGCTACACCTTC
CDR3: CASSKTGFYGYTF

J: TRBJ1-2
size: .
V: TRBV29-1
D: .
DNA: TGCAGCGTGGGGGGAATAGATGGCTACACCTTC
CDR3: CSVGGIDGYTF

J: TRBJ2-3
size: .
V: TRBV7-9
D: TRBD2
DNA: TGTGCCAGCAGCTTTAGCGGGTTCACAGATACGCAGTATTTT
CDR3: CASSFSGFTDTQYF

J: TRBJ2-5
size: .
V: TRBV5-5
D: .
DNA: TGTGCCAGCAGCGGCACAGGCGTCCAGGAGACCCAGTACTTC
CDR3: CASSGTGVQETQYF

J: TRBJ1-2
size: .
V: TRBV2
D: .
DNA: TGTGCCAGCAGGGAAAGAGGGGGCTATGGCTACACCTTC
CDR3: CASRERGGYGYTF

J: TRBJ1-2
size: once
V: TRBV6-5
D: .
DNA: TGTGCCAGCAGTTACCAGCCCGCCGACAGGGGCTACACCTTC
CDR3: CASSYQPADRGYTF

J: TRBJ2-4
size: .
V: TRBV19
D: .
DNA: TGTGCCAGTCGACGGACTTTAGCCAAAAACATTCAGTACTTC
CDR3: CASRRTLAKNIQYF

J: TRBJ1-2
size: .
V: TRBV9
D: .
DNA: TGTGCCAGCAGCCGGGGCGGGGCCGATAACTATGGCTACACCTTC
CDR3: CASSRGGADNYGYTF

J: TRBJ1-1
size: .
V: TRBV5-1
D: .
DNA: TGCGCCAGCAGCTCTGGTAGGGGCGGAAACACTGAAGCTTTCTTT
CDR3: CASSSGRGGNTEAFF

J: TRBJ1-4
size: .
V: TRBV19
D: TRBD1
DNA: TGTGCCGTATCAGACCGACAGGGGTATGGAAAACTGTTTTTT
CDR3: CAVSDRQGYGKLFF

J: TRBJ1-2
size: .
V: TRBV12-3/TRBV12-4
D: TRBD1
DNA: TGTGCCAGCAGCACAGGACAGGGGTATGGCTACACCTTC
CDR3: CASSTGQGYGYTF

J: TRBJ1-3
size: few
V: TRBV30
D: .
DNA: TGTGCCTGGACCAGGGAAGGTGGAAACACCATATATTTT
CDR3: CAWTREGGNTIYF

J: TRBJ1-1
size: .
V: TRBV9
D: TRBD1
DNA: TGTGCCAGCAGCGGATCAGGGGGCGGTGAAAACACTGAAGCTTTCTTT
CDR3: CASSGSGGGENTEAFF

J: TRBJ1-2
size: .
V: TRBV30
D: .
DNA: TGTGCCTGGAGTGTGGGAGGGGATGGCTACACCTTC
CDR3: CAWSVGGDGYTF

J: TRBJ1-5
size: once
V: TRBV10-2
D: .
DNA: TGCGCCAGCAGTGAGTGGCAGGGGAATCAGCCCCAGCATTTT
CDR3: CASSEWQGNQPQHF

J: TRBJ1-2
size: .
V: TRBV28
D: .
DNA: TGTGCCAGCAGTGTGACGGGCTATGGCTACACCTTC
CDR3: CASSVTGYGYTF

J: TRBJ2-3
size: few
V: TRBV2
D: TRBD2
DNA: TGTGCCAGCAGAGGGCGGGGGGGCGGCACAGATACGCAGTATTTT
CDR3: CASRGRGGGTDTQYF

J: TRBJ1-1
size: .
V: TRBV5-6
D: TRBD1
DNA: TGTGCCAGCAGCTTCCTAGACAGGGGAAACACTGAAGCTTTCTTT
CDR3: CASSFLDRGNTEAFF

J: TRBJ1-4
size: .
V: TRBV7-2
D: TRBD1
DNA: TGTGCCAGCAGCTCCCCGGGACAGGATAATGAAAAACTGTTTTTT
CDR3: CASSSPGQDNEKLFF